Each of the 24 T cell receptor beta chains below was sequenced from the same sample in a study of blood T cells in healthy people across ages. A second PCR of roughly 6 to 12 cycles used a sample-barcoded 5' primer and a J-beta primer mix. TCRdb redid the calling of the 5' RACE reads with MiXCR, one entry per CDR3 protein. The top ten clones hold approximately 2.1% of a sample with over 1.5 million distinct CDR3 sequences, about 50% of them seen once. The sample taken for sequencing was blood. Receptors originate from a woman aged 40 to 50 in good health.

CDR3 nucleotides: TGCAGTGCTAGTAGACAGGGGGTCGGGGAGACCCAGTACTTC. Translated: CSASRQGVGETQYF. The gene calls are TRBV20-1 and TRBJ2-5; 9 bases match TRBD1. Germline lookup yields CDR1 DFQATT and CDR2 SNEGSKA (reference sequence). The CDR3 sequence is 14 residues long. Losses at the gene ends were 3 bases for V and 5 bases for J; bases not matched to a gene: 7.

This clonotype occurred a few times. This sequence joins TRBV27 and TRBJ2-7; perhaps TRBD2 as D (6 bases). Germline lookup yields CDR1 MNHEY and CDR2 SMNVEV (reference sequence). V was clipped by 4 bases and J by 3 bases, with 16 bases between them. The CDR3 is made up of 15 amino acids. The CDR3 here is CASSWGGGGNYEQYF. The CDR3 bases are TGTGCCAGCAGTTGGGGTGGTGGAGGGAACTACGAGCAGTACTTC.

This chain joins TRBV7-2 and TRBJ1-2; 12 nucleotides agree with TRBD1. The germline gives CDR1 SGHTA, CDR2 FQGNSA. CDR3 length: 15 residues. J was trimmed by 8 bases and V by 5 bases; bases with no gene match: 9. The CDR3 here is CASSPTGTGGLGYTF. In nucleotides, the CDR3 is TGTGCCAGCAGCCCCACCGGGACAGGGGGCTTGGGCTACACCTTC.

The gene calls are TRBV5-6 and TRBJ2-3; D is unclear. This CDR3 spans 17 amino acids. V was trimmed by 0 bases and J by 1 base, leaving 15 bases between them. Per germline, CDR1 SGHDT and CDR2 YYEEEE. CDR3 residues: CASSLATEHPRTDTQYF. The DNA of the CDR3 is TGTGCCAGCAGCTTGGCCACGGAACATCCTCGCACAGATACGCAGTATTTT. Complete variable domain (other parts from reference TRBV5-6 and TRBJ2-3): DAGVTQSPTHLIKTRGQQVTLRCSPKSGHDTVSWYQQALGQGPQFIFQYYEEEERQRGNFPDRFSGHQFPNYSSELNVNALLLGDSALYLCASSLATEHPRTDTQYFGPGTRLTVL.

The chain links TRBV9 to TRBJ2-1; 8 positions agree with TRBD2. Matching the DNA end better, TRBJ2-7 makes the J call doubtful. The CDR3 is 15 amino acids. Germline loops: CDR1 SGDLS, CDR2 YYNGEE. The CDR3 nucleotides read TGTGCCAGCAGCGTAGCGGGACTAGACTACAATGAGCAGTACTTC. This sequence encodes CASSVAGLDYNEQYF.

This clonotype was recorded a few times. The rearrangement links TRBV9 to TRBJ1-6, with D uncertain. V lost 0 bases and J 0 bases, leaving 7 bases between the germline ends. CDR1 is SGDLS and CDR2 is YYNGEE in the germline V gene. The CDR3 is made up of 16 amino acids. CDR3 loop: CASSVDGSSYNSPLHF. In DNA form, the CDR3 reads TGTGCCAGCAGCGTAGACGGCAGCTCCTATAATTCACCCCTCCACTTT.

The chain recombines TRBV5-1 with TRBJ2-5; D perhaps matches TRBD1 (6 bases). The germline gives CDR1 SGHRS, CDR2 YFSETQ. CDR3 size: 15 residues. With 5 bases removed from V and 4 bases from J, the gap between germline ends came to 18 bases. The CDR3 sequence: CASRFGGTSLETQYF. DNA for the CDR3: TGCGCCAGCAGGTTTGGGGGCACGTCACTAGAGACCCAGTACTTC.

This chain links TRBV5-4 with TRBJ2-5; no firm D call. V lost 4 bases and J 3 bases, leaving 13 bases between the germline ends. There are 14 residues in the CDR3. Germline CDR1 and CDR2: SGHNT and YYREEE (reference sequence). CDR3 loop: CASSHGSGEETQYF. CDR3 nucleotide sequence: TGTGCCAGCAGCCACGGATCAGGAGAAGAGACCCAGTACTTC.

This rearrangement joins TRBV20-1 to TRBJ2-3, with 7 bases that match TRBD2. V dropped 7 bases and J dropped 0; count of bases not matched to a gene: 10. Germline loops: CDR1 DFQATT, CDR2 SNEGSKA (reference sequence). CDR3 size: 15 residues. Here the CDR3 reads CSGKRSGASTDTQYF. The DNA of the CDR3 is TGCAGTGGGAAAAGAAGCGGGGCGAGCACAGATACGCAGTATTTT.

This clonotype was seen more than once but under ten times. This chain connects TRBV25-1 to TRBJ2-5; D possibly corresponds to TRBD1 (6 bases). Germline CDR1 MGHDK, CDR2 SYGVNS. Trimming removed 1 base from V and 2 bases from J, with 11 bases in between. This CDR3 has 15 residues. The chain's CDR3 is CASSELDSIQETQYF. The CDR3 bases are TGTGCCAGCAGTGAATTGGACAGTATACAAGAGACCCAGTACTTC.

J is TRBJ2-3 and V is TRBV7-2; D not resolved. CDR3 length: 17 amino acids. CDR1 and CDR2 from the germline V gene are SGHTA and FQGNSA. Trimming cost V 2 bases and J 2 bases, with 17 bases left between them. The DNA for the CDR3 is TGTGCCAGCAGCTTACGGTTATTAGTTGGGTCCACAGATACGCAGTATTTT. Translating gives CASSLRLLVGSTDTQYF.

The chain carries TRBV6-2 or TRBV6-3 and TRBJ2-1; D not resolved. The germline V and J ends were trimmed by 10 bases and 5 bases, with 21 bases remaining between them. The length of the CDR3 is 15 residues. The germline V gene has CDR1 MNHEY and CDR2 SVGEGT. CDR3 amino acids: CAITTSTHLNNEQFF. In DNA form, the CDR3 reads TGTGCCATCACTACTTCGACACACTTAAACAATGAGCAGTTCTTC.

The table lists this clonotype with a count of one. A much bigger clone sits one base away, suggesting this may be a read error. This chain's CDR3 is CNVATGERTDTQYF. CDR3 nucleotides: TGCAACGTCGCGACAGGGGAACGAACAGATACGCAGTATTTT. V usage is TRBV29-1 and J usage is TRBJ2-3, with 8 bases that match TRBD1. CDR1 is SQVTM and CDR2 is ANQGSEA in the germline V gene. This CDR3 region has 14 residues.

This clonotype was recorded once. A junction end diverges from the germline sequence, so it may reflect a read error. CDR3 residues: CVSRQGDREKLFF. The CDR3 DNA reads as TGTGTCAGCCGCCAAGGGGATCGTGAAAAACTGTTTTTT. The rearrangement links TRBV7-2 to TRBJ1-4; maybe TRBD1 (5 bases). Germline V gene sequence: CDR1 SGHTA, CDR2 FQGNSA. The CDR3 has 13 residues.

This clonotype was observed a single time. A much larger clone sits a single nucleotide away, making a read error possible. V usage is TRBV20-1 and J usage is TRBJ2-4, with D tentatively TRBD2 (6 bases). V was pared by 6 bases and J by 1 base, with 13 bases between. This CDR3 contains 14 residues. Germline assignment: CDR1 DFQATT and CDR2 SNEGSKA (reference sequence). This chain's CDR3 is CSATRGTAKNIQYF. DNA of the CDR3: TGCAGTGCAACACGGGGGACCGCCAAAAACATTCAGTACTTC.

This clonotype occurred a few times. The chain is built from TRBV7-8 and TRBJ1-2; unclear D gene. Trimming shortened V by 9 bases and J by 8 bases, and 25 bases separated the two germline ends. Looked up from germline, CDR1 is SGHVS and CDR2 is FQNEAQ. This CDR3 region has 15 residues. CDR3 in amino acids: CASFPDGNPMEGYTF. CDR3 nucleotide sequence: TGTGCCAGTTTTCCGGATGGGAACCCTATGGAAGGCTACACCTTC. Filled out from reference TRBV7-8 and TRBJ1-2, the complete variable domain reads GAGVSQSPRYKVAKRGQDVALRCDPISGHVSLFWYQQALGQGPEFLTYFQNEAQLDKSGLPSDRFFAERPEGSVSTLKIQRTQQEDSAVYLCASFPDGNPMEGYTFGSGTRLTVV.

The chain carries TRBV4-1 and TRBJ2-1; D is uncertain. The CDR3 is made up of 16 amino acids. Trimming pared 3 bases from V and 1 base from J, leaving 13 bases between. Per the germline V gene, CDR1 is MGHRA and CDR2 is YSYEKL. CDR3 amino acids: CASSQDRYGSYNEQFF. CDR3 DNA sequence: TGCGCCAGCAGCCAGGACCGCTACGGTTCCTACAATGAGCAGTTCTTC.

This chain links TRBV24-1 with TRBJ2-5; D gene ambiguous. Looked up from germline, CDR1 is KGHDR and CDR2 is SFDVKD. The CDR3 loop spans 18 amino acids. V lost 0 bases and J lost 5, with 21 bases in between. CDR3: CATSDLGDPRTGRETQYF. The CDR3, as DNA: TGTGCCACCAGTGATTTGGGGGATCCCCGGACCGGACGGGAGACCCAGTACTTC.

In this sample, this clonotype turned up a few times. The chain recombines TRBV7-2 with TRBJ2-7; D remains unclear. Trimming removed 10 bases at V and 4 bases at J, with 11 bases between. This CDR3 contains 11 residues. Per germline, CDR1 SGHTA and CDR2 FQGNSA. DNA for the CDR3: TGTGCCATTTTGTACGGATACGAGCAGTACTTC. It encodes CAILYGYEQYF.

This chain joins TRBV20-1 and TRBJ1-2; TRBD1 is a possible D gene (6 bases). The CDR3 length is 14 residues. Trimming pared 2 bases from V and 5 bases from J, leaving 15 bases between. Germline V gene sequence: CDR1 DFQATT, CDR2 SNEGSKA (reference sequence). CDR3 nucleotides: TGCAGTGCTAGAAGGGAAACAGGGCCATATGGCTACACCTTC. Translation gives CSARRETGPYGYTF.

The chain recombines TRBV7-2 with TRBJ2-1, with D perhaps matching TRBD1 or TRBD2 (5 bases each). V lost 0 bases, J lost 7 bases, and 10 bases lay in between. CDR1 is SGHTA and CDR2 is FQGNSA in the germline V gene. CDR3 length equals 14 residues. CDR3 sequence (DNA): TGTGCCAGCAGCTTAGCGGGGGAAAAAAATGAGCAGTTCTTC. It yields the protein CASSLAGEKNEQFF.

This clonotype has more than one count but fewer than ten. V gene TRBV27 combines with J gene TRBJ1-2, with D uncertain. Germline V gene lookup returns CDR1 MNHEY and CDR2 SMNVEV (reference sequence). This CDR3 comprises 13 residues. V was cut by 5 bases and J by 6 bases, with 13 bases left in between. CDR3 in amino acids: CASSDLQVDGYTF. The CDR3 nucleotides read TGTGCCAGCAGTGACCTCCAAGTTGATGGCTACACCTTC.

The chain combines TRBV5-1 with TRBJ1-2; D unresolved. The V gene lost 5 bases and the J gene lost 1 base, with 12 bases spanning the gap. Germline CDR1 SGHRS, CDR2 YFSETQ. The CDR3 is made up of 14 amino acids. DNA of the CDR3: TGCGCCAGCAGGCGGGCAGACTATAACTATGGCTACACCTTC. It translates to CASRRADYNYGYTF.

The rearrangement uses TRBV20-1 and TRBJ2-3; 8 bases are shared with TRBD2. CDR1 is DFQATT and CDR2 is SNEGSKA in the germline V gene (reference sequence). After removal of 6 bases from V and 1 base from J, the junction contained 9 bases not matched to a gene. The CDR3 covers 15 residues. The DNA of the CDR3 is TGCAGTGCCATTAACCGGGGGGGAGGCACAGATACGCAGTATTTT. It is translated as CSAINRGGGTDTQYF.